Below, 21 T cell receptor beta chains from the same sample are listed, as sequenced in a study of beta chain features in type 1 diabetes. Whole-study findings and limits: TCRB CDR3 length was moderately but significantly reduced in all four CD4+ subsets of Type 1 diabetes patients.

Expressed TCRB transcripts were sequenced, since all the RNA that had been isolated was reverse transcribed. Libraries were prepared by immunoSEQ multiplex PCR; TCRdb keeps only in-frame clonotypes and omits some of them. The table shows some 250,000 clones, with about a tenth occurring only once. No antigens are known for them. Sequences were obtained from naive CD4+ T cells from blood. These receptors were obtained from a man aged 25-40 years with type 1 diabetes.

The chain combines TRBV6-5 with TRBJ2-7; D is unresolved. The CDR3 covers 9 residues. Trimming took 10 bases from V and 4 from J, leaving 5 bases between them. CDR1 and CDR2 from the germline V gene are MNHEY and SVGAGI. CDR3 nucleotides: TGTGCCAACAAGTACGAGCAGTACTTC. It translates to CANKYEQYF.

This clone was seen only a few times. In the same sample, other DNA sequences code for this CDR3. The rearrangement joins TRBV7-2 to TRBJ2-1; 8 bases map to TRBD2. With V trimmed by 1 base and J by 3 bases, 2 bases remained unmatched. Germline V gene lookup returns CDR1 SGHTA and CDR2 FQGNSA. CDR3 length equals 15 residues. CDR3 in amino acids: CASSLVAGGYNEQFF. For the CDR3, the DNA is TGTGCCAGCAGCTTAGTCGCGGGGGGCTACAATGAGCAGTTCTTC.

The rearrangement links TRBV18 to TRBJ2-7; 7 positions agree with TRBD2. The CDR3 extends over 13 amino acids. CDR1 is KGHSH and CDR2 is LQKENI in the germline V gene. V shed 5 bases, J shed 3 bases, and the junction held 4 bases outside the gene matches. CDR3 nucleotide sequence: TGTGCCAGCTCAACCCCGGGGGGCTACGAGCAGTACTTC. Protein product: CASSTPGGYEQYF.

This CDR3 is CAWSAGRADTQYF. The CDR3 DNA reads as TGTGCCTGGTCAGCGGGGCGGGCGGATACGCAGTATTTT. The genes are TRBV30 and TRBJ2-3; TRBD2 matches 7 bases. V trimming: 5 bases; J trimming: 6 bases; junction bases outside the gene matches: 8. The CDR3 runs 13 residues. Germline CDR1 is GTSNPN and CDR2 is SVGIG (reference sequence).

This clone was observed a handful of times. The chain uses TRBV30 and TRBJ1-3, with a tentative D call TRBD1 (6 bases). The V end was cut by 5 bases, the J end by 0 bases, with 11 bases between. Per the germline V gene, CDR1 is GTSNPN and CDR2 is SVGIG (reference sequence). The CDR3 is 14 residues long. DNA for the CDR3: TGTGCCTGGGGGGGCTTCACCTCTGGAAACACCATATATTTT. It codes for CAWGGFTSGNTIYF.

This clone has only a few counts. The chain recombines TRBV29-1 with TRBJ2-5, with 13 bases aligning to TRBD2. V dropped 6 bases and J dropped 4; count of bases not matched to a gene: 11. CDR1 and CDR2 from the germline V gene are SQVTM and ANQGSEA. The CDR3 loop spans 16 amino acids. This CDR3 is CSVGEGTSGVGETQYF. For the CDR3, the DNA is TGCAGCGTCGGGGAAGGGACTAGCGGGGTAGGAGAGACCCAGTACTTC.

This clone was detected only a few times. The gene calls are TRBV14 and TRBJ1-1, with D hard to call. Trimming shortened V by 0 bases and J by 7 bases, and 15 bases separated the two germline ends. CDR1 SGHDN and CDR2 FVKESK come from the germline V gene. CDR3 size: 15 residues. This chain's CDR3 is CASSQEMGPSVEAFF. DNA of the CDR3: TGTGCCAGCAGCCAAGAAATGGGCCCCTCCGTTGAAGCTTTCTTT.

This clone was detected a few times. The chain recombines TRBV6-4 with TRBJ2-3, with TRBD2 identical over 8 bases. Trimming cost V 3 bases and J 2 bases; bases outside gene matches: 10. In germline, CDR1 is MRHNA, CDR2 SNTAGT. The CDR3 covers 17 residues. CDR3 in amino acids: CASSDSPAGATTDTQYF. CDR3 bases: TGTGCCAGCAGTGATAGCCCAGCGGGGGCCACCACAGATACGCAGTATTTT.

The chain uses TRBV4-1 and TRBJ2-5; D is possibly TRBD2 (6 bases). The CDR3 extends over 14 amino acids. The ends were cut back, 4 bases at V and 4 bases at J, with 13 bases in the middle. Germline V gene data show CDR1 as MGHRA and CDR2 as YSYEKL. CDR3 region: CASSRTGGGETQYF. In nucleotides, the CDR3 is TGCGCCAGCAGCCGGACCGGGGGAGGAGAGACCCAGTACTTC.

This clone has more than one count but fewer than ten. The V call is TRBV9, the J call TRBJ2-1, with a weak D call TRBD1 (6 bases). Trimming shortened V by 3 bases and J by 4 bases, and 11 bases separated the two germline ends. The length of the CDR3 is 14 residues. Germline V gene sequence: CDR1 SGDLS, CDR2 YYNGEE. CDR3 protein: CASSAGQRYNEQFF. The CDR3 nucleotides read TGTGCCAGCAGCGCAGGACAGAGATACAATGAGCAGTTCTTC.

This clone was detected only a few times. The genes are TRBV7-8 and TRBJ2-3; 8 nucleotides match TRBD2. The germline V gene has CDR1 SGHVS and CDR2 FQNEAQ. The CDR3 sequence is 15 residues long. The V gene end was trimmed by 4 bases and the J gene end by 3 bases; junction bases not matched to a gene: 6. The CDR3 loop reads CASSSPGGRTDTQYF. CDR3 in DNA: TGTGCCAGCAGCTCGCCGGGGGGGCGGACAGATACGCAGTATTTT.

V usage is TRBV28 and J usage is TRBJ2-7; a weak D match, TRBD2 (5 bases). V was clipped by 2 bases and J by 7 bases, with 21 bases between them. This CDR3 region has 16 residues. Germline CDR1 MDHEN, CDR2 SYDVKM. This CDR3 is CASSLSPAGHPGEQYF. The CDR3 DNA reads TGTGCCAGCAGTTTAAGTCCGGCAGGTCATCCGGGGGAGCAGTACTTC.

This clone has only a few counts. V gene TRBV4-2 combines with J gene TRBJ2-2; weak D call: TRBD2 (6 bases). The CDR3 is 16 amino acids. Germline CDR1 LGHNA, CDR2 YNFKEQ. Trimming removed 1 base at V and 5 bases at J, with 14 bases between. The CDR3 DNA reads as TGTGCCAGCAGCCAAGTAGGAGGGGCTAGTACCGGGGAGCTGTTTTTT. The encoded protein is CASSQVGGASTGELFF.

The sample holds a few counts of this clone. V gene TRBV2 combines with J gene TRBJ1-6, with a possible D match to TRBD1 (5 bases). Trimming stripped 5 bases from V and 10 bases from J, with 18 bases between. Looked up from germline, CDR1 is SNHLY and CDR2 is FYNNEI. The CDR3 runs to 15 residues. CDR3 DNA sequence: TGTGCCAGCAGTTTTCCGGGGACTACAACATCACCCCTCCACTTT. It codes for CASSFPGTTTSPLHF. The variable domain in full, with the rest retrieved from reference TRBV2 and TRBJ1-6, is EPEVTQTPSHQVTQMGQEVILRCVPISNHLYFYWYRQILGQKVEFLVSFYNNEISEKSEIFDDQFSVERPDGSNFTLKIRSTKLEDSAMYFCASSFPGTTTSPLHFGNGTRLTVT.

This clone has a handful of counts. J is TRBJ2-5 and V is TRBV25-1, with D perhaps matching TRBD2 (7 bases). The germline V gene has CDR1 MGHDK and CDR2 SYGVNS. CDR3 length: 13 amino acids. Trimming shortened V by 10 bases and J by 5 bases, and 17 bases separated the two germline ends. In DNA form, the CDR3 reads TGTGCCACCGGGGGGCCTGGCCGGGAGACCCAGTACTTC. This codes for CATGGPGRETQYF.

CDR3 nucleotide sequence: TGTGCCTGGGGGGGCTTGGGGTATAGGACTGGGGAGCTGTTTTTT. Translated: CAWGGLGYRTGELFF. The genes are TRBV30 and TRBJ2-2; TRBD1 is a possible D gene (6 bases). CDR1 and CDR2 from the germline V gene are GTSNPN and SVGIG (reference sequence). The V gene lost 5 bases and the J gene lost 8 bases, with 21 bases spanning the gap. The CDR3 contains 15 residues.

Only a few counts were recorded for this clone. The chain carries TRBV5-1 and TRBJ2-2; D might be TRBD2 (6 bases). The V end lost 2 bases, the J end lost 5 bases, and 7 bases lay between the germline ends. The CDR3 sequence is 13 residues long. Germline loops: CDR1 SGHRS, CDR2 YFSETQ. CDR3 protein: CASSFRETGELFF. The CDR3 DNA reads as TGCGCCAGCAGCTTTCGGGAGACCGGGGAGCTGTTTTTT.

The rearrangement uses TRBV27 and TRBJ1-6; weak D call: TRBD1 (6 bases). V lost 6 bases, J lost 4 bases, and 16 bases lay in between. The germline gives CDR1 MNHEY, CDR2 SMNVEV (reference sequence). This CDR3 has 16 residues. The CDR3, as DNA: TGTGCCAGCAGCCTCCGGGCAGGGGTATATAATTCACCCCTCCACTTT. Translating it yields CASSLRAGVYNSPLHF.

In this sample, this clone turned up a few times. The chain couples TRBV18 to TRBJ2-7, with D maybe TRBD2 (7 bases). The germline V gene encodes CDR1 KGHSH and CDR2 LQKENI. V dropped 2 bases and J dropped 5 bases, with 16 bases sitting between them. The CDR3 runs 15 residues. Here the CDR3 reads CASSPRTGGENEQYF. The CDR3, as DNA: TGTGCCAGCTCACCAAGGACGGGGGGCGAAAACGAGCAGTACTTC.

This clone was counted a few times. The chain combines TRBV16 with TRBJ1-2, with 7 bases fitting TRBD1. The junction had 18 bases not matched to a gene; V was cut back by 2 bases and J by 0 bases. Per the germline V gene, CDR1 is KGHSY and CDR2 is FQNENV. This CDR3 comprises 20 residues. The CDR3 reads CASSQTDFSTGTSANYGYTF. CDR3 bases: TGTGCCAGCAGCCAAACAGACTTCTCGACAGGGACCTCAGCTAACTATGGCTACACCTTC.

Only a few counts were recorded for this clone. The gene calls are TRBV29-1 and TRBJ1-2; 11 nucleotides match TRBD1. The CDR3 extends over 14 amino acids. The germline V gene has CDR1 SQVTM and CDR2 ANQGSEA. V lost 7 bases and J lost 4; bases outside the gene matches: 8. The CDR3 protein is CSAGAGQGVYGYTF. CDR3 nucleotide sequence: TGCAGCGCCGGCGCGGGACAGGGGGTCTATGGCTACACCTTC.